This TCR beta chain was identified in a study of blood T cell repertoires in COVID-19. Germline V gene lookup returns CDR1 MGHRA and CDR2 YSYEKL. Trimming took 4 bases from V and 4 from J; bases not matched to a gene: 7. The CDR3 sequence is 14 residues long. Libraries were prepared by immunoSEQ multiplex PCR; TCRdb keeps only in-frame clonotypes and omits some of them. Of a few hundred thousand clones listed, around 90% are singletons. The chain combines TRBV4-1 with TRBJ2-7; 7 nucleotides align to TRBD1. Specimen: peripheral blood. The TCR comes from a woman aged 45 to 65 with COVID-19, enrolled during active disease. CDR3 in DNA: TGCGCCAGCAGCCTCCGGGACAGATCGTACGAGCAGTACTTC. This gives the protein CASSLRDRSYEQYF.